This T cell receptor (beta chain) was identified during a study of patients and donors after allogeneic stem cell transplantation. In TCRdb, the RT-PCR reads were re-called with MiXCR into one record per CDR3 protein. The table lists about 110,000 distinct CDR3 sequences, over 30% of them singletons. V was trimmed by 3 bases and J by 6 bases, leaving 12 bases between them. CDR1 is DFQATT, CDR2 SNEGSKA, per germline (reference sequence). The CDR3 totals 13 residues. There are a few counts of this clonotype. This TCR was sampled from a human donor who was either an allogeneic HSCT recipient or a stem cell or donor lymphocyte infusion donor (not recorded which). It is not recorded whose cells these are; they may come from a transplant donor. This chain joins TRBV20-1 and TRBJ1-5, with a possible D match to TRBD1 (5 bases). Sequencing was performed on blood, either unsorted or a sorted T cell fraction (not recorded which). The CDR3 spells CSASRGRGQPQHF. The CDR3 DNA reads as TGCAGTGCTAGTCGGGGTAGGGGTCAGCCCCAGCATTTT.